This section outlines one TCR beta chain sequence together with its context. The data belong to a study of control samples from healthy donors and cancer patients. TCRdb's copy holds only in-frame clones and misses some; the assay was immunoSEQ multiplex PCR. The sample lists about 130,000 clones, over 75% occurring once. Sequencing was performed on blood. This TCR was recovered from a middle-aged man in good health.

Here the CDR3 DNA reads TGTGCCAGCAACTACCCTTCCTACGAGCAGTACTTC. Amino acid sequence: CASNYPSYEQYF. The V gene is TRBV2, the J gene TRBJ2-7, with D uncertain. The CDR3 is 12 amino acids. The V gene lost 7 bases and the J gene lost 1 base, with 8 bases spanning the gap. Germline V gene data show CDR1 as SNHLY and CDR2 as FYNNEI. Drawing the rest from reference TRBV2 and TRBJ2-7, the complete variable domain is EPEVTQTPSHQVTQMGQEVILRCVPISNHLYFYWYRQILGQKVEFLVSFYNNEISEKSEIFDDQFSVERPDGSNFTLKIRSTKLEDSAMYFCASNYPSYEQYFGPGTRLTVT.